This T cell receptor (beta chain) came from a study of blood T cell repertoires in COVID-19. Background on the study: Researchers got acute and convalescent COVID-19 samples from the United States, Italy and Spain. PBMCs, B-cell-depleted T cells, or T cells were the source of the cDNA or gDNA that made up the material.

This clone has just one count. In the original workflow: Scientists estimated how many nucleated cells there were by amplifying reference gene primers. TCRdb keeps only in-frame clones here, not all; method: immunoSEQ multiplex PCR. That table furnishes V, J and clone size, whereas the DNA furnished D and trimming. Of about 170,000 clones in the sample, 84% were seen once. The CDR3 is 16 residues long. Germline assignment: CDR1 WNHNN and CDR2 SYGVQD (reference sequence). With 0 bases clipped from V and 9 bases from J, the junction kept 11 bases outside the gene matches. This TCR was sampled from a woman between 70 and 85 years old with COVID-19, enrolled during active disease. The J gene is TRBJ2-1, the V gene TRBV10-1, with 7 bases that match TRBD2. The specimen was peripheral blood. The CDR3 loop is CASSESKGRTSIEQFF. The CDR3 coding sequence is TGCGCCAGCAGTGAGTCTAAAGGTAGGACTAGTATTGAGCAGTTCTTC.